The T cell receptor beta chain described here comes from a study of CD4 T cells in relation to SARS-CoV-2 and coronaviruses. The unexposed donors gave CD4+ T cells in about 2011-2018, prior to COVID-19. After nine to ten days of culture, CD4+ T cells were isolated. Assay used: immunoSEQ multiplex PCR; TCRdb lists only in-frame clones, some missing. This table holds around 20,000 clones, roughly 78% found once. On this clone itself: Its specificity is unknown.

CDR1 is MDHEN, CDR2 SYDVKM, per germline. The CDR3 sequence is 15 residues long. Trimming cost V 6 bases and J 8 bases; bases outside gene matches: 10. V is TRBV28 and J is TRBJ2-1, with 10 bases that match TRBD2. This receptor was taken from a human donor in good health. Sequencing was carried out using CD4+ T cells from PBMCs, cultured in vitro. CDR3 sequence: CASSPPGTSAYEQFF. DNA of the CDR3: TGTGCCAGCAGCCCCCCCGGGACTAGCGCATATGAGCAGTTCTTC.